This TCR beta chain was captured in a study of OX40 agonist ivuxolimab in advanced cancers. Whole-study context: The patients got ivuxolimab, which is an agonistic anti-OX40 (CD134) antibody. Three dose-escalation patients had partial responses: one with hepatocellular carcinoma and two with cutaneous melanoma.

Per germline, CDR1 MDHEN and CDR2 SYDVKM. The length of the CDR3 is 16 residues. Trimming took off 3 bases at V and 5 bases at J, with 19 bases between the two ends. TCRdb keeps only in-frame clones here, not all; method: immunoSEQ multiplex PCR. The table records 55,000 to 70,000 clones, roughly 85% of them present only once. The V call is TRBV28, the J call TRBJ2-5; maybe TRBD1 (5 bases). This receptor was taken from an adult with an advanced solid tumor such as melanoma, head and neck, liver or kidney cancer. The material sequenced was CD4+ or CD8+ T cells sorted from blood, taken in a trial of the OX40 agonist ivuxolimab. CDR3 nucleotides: TGTGCCAGCAGTTTTCGGTTTTTGCAGGGAACCGAGACCCAGTACTTC. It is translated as CASSFRFLQGTETQYF.